Listed below are T cell receptor beta chains from one sample, sequenced in a study of regulatory T cells in long-lasting Graves disease. TCRdb re-analysed the multiplex PCR reads in MiXCR, keeping a single row per CDR3 protein. The sample holds hundreds of thousands of distinct CDR3 sequences, around 12% seen once. Separately, the same data were catalogued under a study of T cells in Graves' hyperthyroidism and ophthalmopathy.

The sequences come from peripheral blood mononuclear cells (PBMCs), collected at new diagnosis, from a patient treated with antithyroid drugs. The receptors come from a woman younger than 45 with Graves disease. Both conserved end residues are part of each CDR3. A D gene is named only where the DNA matches it firmly. Rows give clone size only sometimes, using once, few, many, or a class for an expanded clone.

DNA,CDR3,V,D,size,J
TGCAGCGTTGTAGGGACAGACGACCGGTGGGGGGGGGAACACAATGAAGCTTTCTTT,CSVVGTDDRWGGEHNEAFF,TRBV29-1,TRBD1,many,TRBJ1-1
TGTGCCAGCAGTTCCCGAGGCGCGGGGCGGTCCTACAATGAGCAGTTCTTC,CASSSRGAGRSYNEQFF,TRBV27,NA,many,TRBJ2-1
TGTGCCAGCAGCTTAGAGCCGCCGGGCTGGATGGCTGAAGCTTTCTTT,CASSLEPPGWMAEAFF,TRBV11-3,NA,many,TRBJ1-1
TGTGCCAGCAGCCGGATCGGTTACAATGAGCAGTTCTTC,CASSRIGYNEQFF,TRBV12-3/TRBV12-4,NA,many,TRBJ2-1
TGTGCCACCCGACAGGGGGGCTCTGGAAACACCATATATTTT,CATRQGGSGNTIYF,TRBV19,TRBD1,many,TRBJ1-3
TGCAGTGCTAGAGTGGGACAGGGGGCGTCTTCACCCCTCCACTTT,CSARVGQGASSPLHF,TRBV20-1,TRBD1,many,TRBJ1-6
TGTGCCTGGATGGGAAGAGGGGACGCAGATACGCAGTATTTT,CAWMGRGDADTQYF,TRBV30,NA,few,TRBJ2-3
TGCAGTGCTAGAGATCCGGGACAGGGTGAGACCCAGTACTTC,CSARDPGQGETQYF,TRBV20-1,TRBD1,many,TRBJ2-5
TGTGCCAGCAGCCAACGGGACAGCAACTACGAGCAGTACTTC,CASSQRDSNYEQYF,TRBV11-3,TRBD1,many,TRBJ2-7
TGCGCCAGCAGCCCTTTACAGGGGATGGAGTACGAGCAGTACTTC,CASSPLQGMEYEQYF,TRBV5-1,TRBD1,few,TRBJ2-7
TGTGCCATCAGGGATGGGACAGGGGATGAAAAACTGTTTTTT,CAIRDGTGDEKLFF,TRBV10-3,TRBD1,many,TRBJ1-4
TGTGCCAGCAGACGTCGGGAAGGACAAGAGACCCAGTACTTC,CASRRREGQETQYF,TRBV6-1,NA,many,TRBJ2-5
TGCAGTGCTAGAGCAGGGAACTATGGCTACACCTTC,CSARAGNYGYTF,TRBV20-1,NA,many,TRBJ1-2
TGTGCCAGCACCCCTTTACGACCGGACAGGGAAGGGGGGACTAAATACAATGAGCAGTTCTTC,CASTPLRPDREGGTKYNEQFF,TRBV28,NA,many,TRBJ2-1
TGTGCCAGCAGCGCCAGACCGGGACGCATTATGGCTGGCTACACCTTC,CASSARPGRIMAGYTF,TRBV9,NA,many,TRBJ1-2
TGCAGCGTTCAAAGGGGGCGGGAGGCCCTACCTCCAAGCACAGATACGCAGTATTTT,CSVQRGREALPPSTDTQYF,TRBV29-1,NA,many,TRBJ2-3
TGTGCCAGCAGTTTATCGAGGACAGGGGAAGAGACCCAGTACTTC,CASSLSRTGEETQYF,TRBV27,TRBD1,many,TRBJ2-5
TGTGCCAGCAGTTACTCGACGGCTACTGAAGCTTTCTTT,CASSYSTATEAFF,TRBV6-5,NA,many,TRBJ1-1
TGTGCCAGCTCACTTCAAGCATCAACAGATACGCAGTATTTT,CASSLQASTDTQYF,TRBV18,NA,many,TRBJ2-3
TGTGCCAGCAGTGAAGCGCTTCAGGGCTACAATGAGCAGTTCTTC,CASSEALQGYNEQFF,TRBV6-1,NA,many,TRBJ2-1
TGTGCCAGCAGTAACCCTCAGGACTACGAGCAGTACTTC,CASSNPQDYEQYF,TRBV28,NA,many,TRBJ2-7
TGCGCCAGCAGCTCTGACGGCGTGGGCTACGAGCAGTACTTC,CASSSDGVGYEQYF,TRBV5-1,NA,few,TRBJ2-7
TGTGCCAGCAGCCCTAACCCCAGACAGGGTTTCTACACCTTC,CASSPNPRQGFYTF,TRBV7-2,TRBD1,NA,TRBJ1-2
TGTGCCAGCAGCTTCTCAGGGGGCGAGCAGTACTTC,CASSFSGGEQYF,TRBV7-6,TRBD1,many,TRBJ2-7
TGTGCCACCAGCAGAGCAGCGGGACAGGATGAAAAACTGTTTTTT,CATSRAAGQDEKLFF,TRBV15,TRBD1,NA,TRBJ1-4
TGTGCCAGCAGCCCGCCGGGTGTTCACACTGAAGCTTTCTTT,CASSPPGVHTEAFF,TRBV11-2,NA,many,TRBJ1-1
TGTGCCAGCAGCCCGGAGGCGGTTTTAGGTAGCGGCTACAATGAGCAGTTCTTC,CASSPEAVLGSGYNEQFF,TRBV13,NA,NA,TRBJ2-1
TGTGCCATCGGAGGCGGGAGTAGGACAGATACGCAGTATTTT,CAIGGGSRTDTQYF,TRBV28,TRBD2,NA,TRBJ2-3
TGCGCCAGCAGCTCGGCCTTTAGCGGGAGGCGGCACCAAGAGACCCAGTACTTC,CASSSAFSGRRHQETQYF,TRBV5-1,TRBD2,once,TRBJ2-5
TGTGCCAGCAGCTTGGGTGGAGAACTTTTTTCCTACGAGCAGTACTTC,CASSLGGELFSYEQYF,TRBV5-1,NA,once,TRBJ2-7
TGTGCCAGCAGTTTCGGGCAGGAGACCTCCTATGGCTACACCTTC,CASSFGQETSYGYTF,TRBV12-3/TRBV12-4,NA,NA,TRBJ1-2
TGTGCCACCAGCAGAGATAGGTCACAAGAGACCCAGTACTTC,CATSRDRSQETQYF,TRBV15,NA,NA,TRBJ2-5